Sequencing of this T cell receptor (beta chain) was carried out in a study of neurological immune-mediated disorders. Unsorted libraries were generated from 2 million PBMCs held at -80 degrees C. The germline V and J ends were trimmed by 7 bases and 3 bases, with 5 bases remaining between them. The CDR3 consists of 11 residues. The germline V gene encodes CDR1 MNHEY and CDR2 SMNVEV (reference sequence). Via MiXCR, TCRdb re-called the 5' RACE reads, giving one row per CDR3 protein. The repertoire holds 70,000 to 95,000 distinct CDR3 sequences, with 12% to 15% as singletons. This clonotype was recorded at least ten times.

The rearrangement uses TRBV27 and TRBJ2-3; the D is unclear. Sequencing input: PBMCs. The source is a woman aged 45-65 years in good health. CDR3 sequence reads: CASKRTDTQYF. The CDR3 DNA is TGTGCCAGCAAGAGGACAGATACGCAGTATTTT.